The 25 T cell receptor beta chains given below trace back to one sample, sequenced in a study of blood T cell repertoires in COVID-19 (dated by TCRdb to 2020 to 2021). The library was generated by the immunoSEQ multiplex PCR assay. Drawn from immuneACCESS, this table holds only the in-frame rearrangements with V and J called that TCRdb kept. Clones are partly lost; checked studies trace under half to an unresolved V gene and leave the rest unexplained. The table for this sample lists about 24,000 clones; approximately 91% of them were counted only once. The ten largest account for approximately 25% of the sample. What was sequenced was peripheral blood. The source is a man in his 70s with COVID-19, enrolled during active disease.

The chain links TRBV5-1 to TRBJ1-2; 9 bases fit TRBD1. This CDR3 spans 17 amino acids. J gave up 4 bases and V 3 bases, and 13 bases lay outside the gene matches. Germline CDR1 and CDR2: SGHRS and YFSETQ. CDR3 sequence: CASSWGQGELTTYGYTF. In DNA form, the CDR3 reads TGCGCCAGCAGCTGGGGACAGGGAGAACTCACCACCTATGGCTACACCTTC.

The count of this clone is one. The chain joins TRBV2 to TRBJ2-2; 8 positions match TRBD1. This CDR3 has 15 amino acids. Germline CDR1 reads SNHLY; CDR2 reads FYNNEI. Trimming removed 8 bases from V and 1 base from J; junction bases left unmatched: 6. CDR3 amino acids: CASSPQGGNTGELFF. The DNA of the CDR3 is TGTGCCAGCTCCCCACAGGGGGGGAACACCGGGGAGCTGTTTTTT.

The chain is built from TRBV4-1 and TRBJ2-1, with a weak D call TRBD2 (6 bases). This CDR3 contains 15 residues. CDR1 is MGHRA, CDR2 YSYEKL, per germline. The ends were cut back, 7 bases at V and 1 base at J, with 14 bases in the middle. DNA for the CDR3: TGCGCCAGCACCCCTATTAGCGGTTCCTACAATGAGCAGTTCTTC. Amino acid sequence: CASTPISGSYNEQFF.

The chain links TRBV6-5 to TRBJ1-5, with D possibly TRBD1 on 5 matching bases. V was pared by 6 bases and J by 2 bases, with 11 bases between. Per germline, CDR1 MNHEY and CDR2 SVGAGI. The CDR3 extends over 14 amino acids. The CDR3 protein is CASRKGGGNQPQHF. CDR3 coding DNA: TGTGCCAGCAGGAAGGGAGGGGGCAATCAGCCCCAGCATTTT.

In DNA form, the CDR3 reads TGTGCCAGCAGCGGACAGTTGAACACTGAAGCTTTCTTT. It is translated as CASSGQLNTEAFF. This rearrangement joins TRBV2 to TRBJ1-1; tentatively, D is TRBD1 (6 bases). Germline loops: CDR1 SNHLY, CDR2 FYNNEI. CDR3 length equals 13 residues. Trimming pared 6 bases from V and 0 bases from J, leaving 8 bases between.

This clone was found a few times. This chain connects TRBV5-5 to TRBJ1-5; TRBD1 matches at 7 bases. The CDR3 loop spans 16 amino acids. V trimming: 0 bases; J trimming: 3 bases; junction bases outside the gene matches: 6. Germline V gene data show CDR1 as SGHKS and CDR2 as YYEKEE (reference sequence). The CDR3 nucleotides are TGTGCCAGCAGCTTGGGACACAGGGGCATCAATCAGCCCCAGCATTTT. Translating it yields CASSLGHRGINQPQHF.

This chain links TRBV7-8 with TRBJ2-7; D is perhaps TRBD2 (6 bases). CDR1 and CDR2 from the germline V gene are SGHVS and FQNEAQ. The CDR3 runs to 15 residues. V was cut by 1 base and J by 0 bases, with 10 bases left in between. The CDR3 nucleotides read TGTGCCAGCAGCTTAGAGGCGGGGCCCTCCTACGAGCAGTACTTC. Protein sequence: CASSLEAGPSYEQYF.

V is TRBV7-2 and J is TRBJ2-1, with 8 bases that match TRBD2. J lost 4 bases, V lost 6 bases, and 20 bases had no gene match. Germline V gene sequence: CDR1 SGHTA, CDR2 FQGNSA. The CDR3 is 19 residues long. The CDR3 DNA sequence: TGTGCCAGCAGGTCCCCCAGCGGGGGCGTTAATCGGGGGTACAATGAGCAGTTCTTC. Protein sequence: CASRSPSGGVNRGYNEQFF.

This chain joins TRBV5-4 and TRBJ2-7; D perhaps matches TRBD2 (7 bases). V was shortened by 5 bases and J by 3 bases, with 15 bases between the two germline ends. The CDR3 runs to 14 residues. Per the germline V gene, CDR1 is SGHNT and CDR2 is YYREEE (reference sequence). The CDR3 here is CASRGGQGHYEQYF. DNA of the CDR3: TGTGCCAGCAGGGGAGGGCAGGGGCACTACGAGCAGTACTTC.

This clone has just a few counts. The rearrangement uses TRBV19 and TRBJ1-2; 8 nucleotides line up with TRBD1. Trimming cost V 4 bases and J 7 bases; bases outside gene matches: 11. Germline V gene lookup returns CDR1 LNHDA and CDR2 SQIVND (reference sequence). The CDR3 sequence is 15 residues long. CDR3 in DNA: TGTGCCAGTAGTAGATCTAGGGCAGGGGGCTTTGGCTACACCTTC. Its translation is CASSRSRAGGFGYTF.

The chain carries TRBV5-1 and TRBJ2-7, with 7 bases identical to TRBD1. Trimming at V came to 3 bases and at J to 5 bases, leaving 8 bases not matched to a gene. This CDR3 region has 14 residues. Germline-derived CDR1 and CDR2 are SGHRS and YFSETQ. In DNA, the CDR3 is TGCGCCAGCAGCTCACAGGGGATGAGAAACGAGCAGTACTTC. It translates to CASSSQGMRNEQYF. The whole variable domain, filled in from reference TRBV5-1 and TRBJ2-7, reads KAGVTQTPRYLIKTRGQQVTLSCSPISGHRSVSWYQQTPGQGLQFLFEYFSETQRNKGNFPGRFSGRQFSNSRSEMNVSTLELGDSALYLCASSSQGMRNEQYFGPGTRLTVT.

The chain joins TRBV19 to TRBJ2-5, with 7 bases matching TRBD1. The CDR3 length is 13 residues. V shed 8 bases, J shed 1 base, and the junction held 4 bases outside the gene matches. The germline V gene has CDR1 LNHDA and CDR2 SQIVND (reference sequence). CDR3 protein: CASADRAQETQYF. DNA of the CDR3: TGTGCCAGTGCAGACAGGGCCCAAGAGACCCAGTACTTC.

The rearrangement uses TRBV3-1 (or the pseudogene TRBV3-2) and TRBJ2-2; 7 positions agree with TRBD1. Germline CDR1 is LGHDT and CDR2 is YNNKEL (reference sequence). V was pared by 5 bases and J by 8 bases, with 11 bases of the junction left unmatched. The CDR3 extends over 15 amino acids. CDR3 protein: CASSTRDRVSGELFF. CDR3 coding DNA: TGTGCCAGCAGCACCCGGGACAGAGTTTCGGGGGAGCTGTTTTTT.

CDR3 protein: CASSQERGRAKYEQYF. CDR3 nucleotides: TGTGCCAGCAGCCAAGAACGCGGGAGGGCCAAGTACGAGCAGTACTTC. The J gene is TRBJ2-7, the V gene TRBV3-1 (or the pseudogene TRBV3-2), with 9 bases lining up with TRBD2. CDR3 length equals 16 residues. Germline assignment: CDR1 LGHDT and CDR2 YNNKEL (reference sequence). After removal of 0 bases from V and 4 bases from J, the junction contained 7 bases not matched to a gene.

There are a few counts of this clone. This chain links TRBV6-5 with TRBJ2-1; D not resolved. Germline lookup yields CDR1 MNHEY and CDR2 SVGAGI. Trimming took off 7 bases at V and 4 bases at J, with 11 bases between the two ends. The CDR3 totals 13 residues. This CDR3 is CASKMSAYNEQFF. CDR3 nucleotide sequence: TGTGCCAGCAAAATGAGCGCTTACAATGAGCAGTTCTTC.

This chain joins TRBV6-5 and TRBJ2-3; tentatively, D is TRBD2 (6 bases). There are 15 residues in the CDR3. Germline lookup yields CDR1 MNHEY and CDR2 SVGAGI. Trimming removed 8 bases at V and 2 bases at J, with 17 bases between. CDR3 nucleotides: TGTGCCAGCCAAGCGGGCCTCTTTTTCACAGATACGCAGTATTTT. Encoded protein: CASQAGLFFTDTQYF.

This chain links TRBV7-9 with TRBJ2-2; possible D gene TRBD2, 5 bases. V lost 2 bases and J lost 4, with 8 bases in between. The CDR3 has 14 amino acids. Germline V CDR1 and CDR2: SEHNR, FQNEAQ (reference sequence). The CDR3 protein is CASSLRGRTGELFF. CDR3 nucleotide sequence: TGTGCCAGCAGCTTACGAGGGCGCACCGGGGAGCTGTTTTTT.

V gene TRBV5-6 combines with J gene TRBJ2-2; D is uncertain. Deletions cut 1 base from V and 7 bases from J, with 11 bases between. The CDR3 is 14 residues long. The germline V gene encodes CDR1 SGHDT and CDR2 YYEEEE. The CDR3 region is CASSLIRFGGELFF. The CDR3 coding sequence is TGTGCCAGCAGCTTGATCCGGTTCGGCGGGGAGCTGTTTTTT. Variable domain in full (rest from reference TRBV5-6 and TRBJ2-2): DAGVTQSPTHLIKTRGQQVTLRCSPKSGHDTVSWYQQALGQGPQFIFQYYEEEERQRGNFPDRFSGHQFPNYSSELNVNALLLGDSALYLCASSLIRFGGELFFGEGSRLTVL.

The rearrangement joins TRBV3-1 (or the pseudogene TRBV3-2) to TRBJ2-3; TRBD1 matches 10 bases. CDR3 size: 17 residues. Losses at the gene ends were 5 bases for V and 0 bases for J; bases not matched to a gene: 8. The germline gives CDR1 LGHDT, CDR2 YNNKEL (reference sequence). CDR3 sequence (DNA): TGTGCCAGCAGCTCCCGACGACAGGGGGCCAGCACAGATACGCAGTATTTT. Amino acids: CASSSRRQGASTDTQYF.

The chain links TRBV7-9 to TRBJ2-5; 7 bases map to TRBD1. Germline CDR1 SEHNR, CDR2 FQNEAQ (reference sequence). This CDR3 contains 15 residues. Trimming removed 4 bases from V and 5 bases from J; junction bases left unmatched: 10. CDR3 sequence: CASSSDRVGDETQYF. The CDR3 region has the DNA TGTGCCAGCAGCTCCGACAGGGTAGGGGACGAGACCCAGTACTTC.

The genes are TRBV30 and TRBJ2-1, with D tentatively TRBD2 (7 bases). Trimming pared 4 bases from V and 6 bases from J, leaving 16 bases between. Germline V gives CDR1 GTSNPN, CDR2 SVGIG (reference sequence). The CDR3 is 14 residues long. DNA for the CDR3: TGTGCCTGGACTGGGGGGGCCTCCCTCAATGAGCAGTTCTTC. It codes for CAWTGGASLNEQFF.

This clone was found a few times. DNA of the CDR3: TGCGCCAGCAGTGGGACAGGGGGGACGAATCAGCCCCAGCATTTT. Amino acids: CASSGTGGTNQPQHF. The chain has TRBV10-2 and TRBJ1-5, with 10 nucleotides matching TRBD1. The germline CDR1 and CDR2 sequences are WSHSY and SAAADI. The CDR3 contains 15 residues. The J segment lost 4 bases and the V segment lost 4 bases, leaving 4 bases of the junction unmatched.

The gene calls are TRBV6-5 and TRBJ1-1; D gene uncertain. Germline V CDR1 and CDR2: MNHEY, SVGAGI. V was shortened by 2 bases and J by 1 base, with 5 bases between the two germline ends. CDR3 size: 13 residues. CDR3 region: CASSYGGNTEAFF. Written as DNA, the CDR3 is TGTGCCAGCAGTTACGGAGGGAACACTGAAGCTTTCTTT.

The chain uses TRBV5-5 and TRBJ2-2; 8 positions agree with TRBD2. There are 14 residues in the CDR3. Germline trimming cut 0 bases from V and 7 bases from J; bases unmatched to any gene: 2. CDR1 SGHKS and CDR2 YYEKEE come from the germline V gene (reference sequence). The CDR3 DNA sequence: TGTGCCAGCAGCTTGGCCCTAGCGGGCGGGGAGCTGTTTTTT. Translation gives CASSLALAGGELFF.

This chain connects TRBV28 to TRBJ2-6; D uncertain. This CDR3 comprises 15 residues. CDR1 MDHEN and CDR2 SYDVKM come from the germline V gene. Trimming pared 4 bases from V and 0 bases from J, leaving 7 bases between. As DNA, the CDR3 is TGTGCCAGCAGTTGGTCCTACTCTGGGGCCAACGTCCTGACTTTC. Its protein product is CASSWSYSGANVLTF.